This T cell receptor beta chain was profiled in a study of memory CD4+ T cells and cytomegalovirus serostatus. Study results and limitations: A US-trained random forest predicted CMV serostatus with median AUC around 0.92.

The sort gate was single viable CD3+CD4+CD8-CD45RO+ cells for memory CD4+ T cells. Total CD4+ T cells were enriched by CD4 positive selection. The V and J ends lost 5 bases and 5 bases, in that order; junction bases with no gene match: 6. CDR1 SEHNR and CDR2 FQNEAQ come from the germline V gene (reference sequence). The CDR3 loop spans 14 amino acids. In the authors' workflow: After removing out-of-frame reads, 2 million to 2.5 million distinct TCRbeta sequences remained. Using immunoSEQ multiplex PCR, the repertoire was profiled, and TCRdb retains in-frame clones only, with some absent. That table furnishes V, J and clone size, whereas the DNA furnished D and trimming. This table holds about 48,000 clones, around 80% found once. This clone was detected once. The antigen remains unidentified.

The sequenced sample was memory CD4+ T cells from blood. The chain couples TRBV7-9 to TRBJ2-3; TRBD1 agrees at 8 bases. This TCR derives from an adult in good health and CMV-seronegative. The CDR3 protein is CASSTGQGGDTQYF. The CDR3 DNA reads as TGTGCCAGCAGCACCGGACAGGGAGGAGATACGCAGTATTTT.